This TCR beta chain originates from a study of T cell repertoires in cytomegalovirus infection. Across the whole study: Both CMV infection and a matching HLA type were indicated by public TCR beta signatures.

CDR3 length: 14 residues. Germline V CDR1 and CDR2: SGHTA, FQGNSA. Germline trimming cut 2 bases from V and 6 bases from J; bases unmatched to any gene: 6. Comment on this clonotype: The antigen remains unidentified.

TCRdb reprocessed the reads via MiXCR and lists one record per CDR3 protein. Among roughly 730,000 distinct CDR3 sequences listed, around 31% were seen once. Overall study findings and caveats: HLA-C-restricted CMV clonotypes gave the most frequent clonotype in two of eight donors.

The sequence was obtained from a human donor in good health (CMV status not recorded). Some clones in this sample may be carry-over from other donors' samples. The material was cultured PBMCs, obtained from culture after CMV antigen stimulation. V and J are TRBV7-2 and TRBJ2-5, with 7 nucleotides matching TRBD2. Here the CDR3 reads CASSLLGLWKTQYF. The DNA of the CDR3 is TGTGCCAGCAGCTTACTGGGACTATGGAAGACCCAGTACTTC.